What follows are 9 T cell receptor beta chains derived from one specimen sequenced in a study of blood T cell repertoires in COVID-19. This table comes from immunoSEQ multiplex PCR, and its TCRdb copy is limited to in-frame clones, with some not included. The data show approximately 94,000 clones, almost 90% seen once. Sequencing was done on a sample of peripheral blood. The receptor set was obtained from a woman between 65 and 79 years old with acute or convalescent COVID-19.

The rearrangement links TRBV18 to TRBJ2-1; TRBD2 aligns across 7 bases. This CDR3 has 17 amino acids. The J segment lost 4 bases and the V segment lost 3 bases, leaving 12 bases of the junction unmatched. In germline, CDR1 is KGHSH, CDR2 LQKENI. CDR3 residues: CASSPQAGGTVYNEQFF. CDR3 nucleotides: TGTGCCAGCTCACCCCAGGCCGGGGGGACGGTTTACAATGAGCAGTTCTTC. Combining the CDR3 with reference TRBV18 and TRBJ2-1 gives the whole variable domain NAGVMQNPRHLVRRRGQEARLRCSPMKGHSHVYWYRQLPEEGLKFMVYLQKENIIDESGMPKERFSAEFPKEGPSILRIQQVVRGDSAAYFCASSPQAGGTVYNEQFFGPGTRLTVL.

The J gene is TRBJ1-1, the V gene TRBV7-9; 8 nucleotides match TRBD1. This CDR3 is 14 amino acids long. CDR1 is SEHNR, CDR2 FQNEAQ, per germline (reference sequence). Trimming cost V 4 bases and J 5 bases; bases outside gene matches: 6. CDR3 in DNA: TGTGCCAGCAGCTCGGACAGGGAGGGAACTGAAGCTTTCTTT. It yields the protein CASSSDREGTEAFF.

The CDR3 here is CASSYSPRQTYQETQYF. The CDR3 DNA sequence: TGTGCCAGCAGTTACTCGCCGCGACAGACCTACCAAGAGACCCAGTACTTC. The chain links TRBV6-8 to TRBJ2-5; D might be TRBD1 (5 bases). The CDR3 sequence is 17 residues long. Trimming took 0 bases from V and 0 from J, leaving 14 bases between them. CDR1 MNHGY and CDR2 SAAAGT come from the germline V gene.

J is TRBJ2-7 and V is TRBV10-3, with 15 bases lining up with TRBD2. After removal of 10 bases from V and 2 bases from J, the junction contained 6 bases not matched to a gene. There are 15 residues in the CDR3. In germline, CDR1 is ENHRY, CDR2 SYGVKD. The CDR3 loop is CATHGTSGRTYEQYF. The DNA of the CDR3 is TGTGCCACACACGGGACTAGCGGGAGGACCTACGAGCAGTACTTC.

The chain couples TRBV6-5 to TRBJ1-1, with 8 bases lining up with TRBD1. This CDR3 is built from 15 residues. V gave up 5 bases and J gave up 6 bases; unmatched junction bases: 11. Germline V lookup: CDR1 MNHEY, CDR2 SVGAGI. CDR3 nucleotides: TGTGCCAGCAGTAAGGGCCAGGGGGCGAGGTCTGAAGCTTTCTTT. It codes for CASSKGQGARSEAFF.

This chain uses TRBV5-1 with TRBJ2-3, with TRBD2 identical over 9 bases. Germline CDR1 SGHRS, CDR2 YFSETQ. Germline trimming cut 6 bases from V and 2 bases from J; bases unmatched to any gene: 4. The CDR3 has 14 residues. The CDR3 loop is CASTLAGNTDTQYF. The CDR3 nucleotides are TGCGCCAGCACTCTAGCGGGGAACACAGATACGCAGTATTTT.

J is TRBJ1-4 and V is TRBV30; D unclear. CDR1 GTSNPN and CDR2 SVGIG come from the germline V gene (reference sequence). V shed 4 bases and J shed 8 bases, with 11 bases lying between them. This CDR3 is 12 amino acids long. The CDR3 bases are TGTGCCTGGACAACATCGGGGGAAAAACTGTTTTTT. This encodes CAWTTSGEKLFF.

This clone was detected only once. This chain links TRBV5-6 with TRBJ2-1, with 9 bases aligning to TRBD2. J gave up 7 bases and V 6 bases, and 11 bases lay outside the gene matches. Per germline, CDR1 SGHDT and CDR2 YYEEEE. The CDR3 runs to 15 residues. CDR3 nucleotide sequence: TGTGCCAGCATGTCTGCGGGAGGGCCGTCAAATGAGCAGTTCTTC. Protein: CASMSAGGPSNEQFF.

V usage is TRBV7-9 and J usage is TRBJ2-7; D tentatively reads TRBD1 or TRBD2 (5 bases each). The CDR3 loop spans 13 amino acids. Per the germline V gene, CDR1 is SEHNR and CDR2 is FQNEAQ (reference sequence). V was cut by 7 bases and J by 0 bases, with 10 bases left in between. The CDR3 here is CASTGQLSYEQYF. CDR3 sequence (DNA): TGTGCCAGCACGGGGCAGCTCTCCTACGAGCAGTACTTC.